This TCR beta chain appears in the sequencing data of a study of blood T cell repertoires in COVID-19. Trimming shortened V by 0 bases and J by 2 bases, and 18 bases separated the two germline ends. CDR3 size: 18 residues. The germline CDR1 and CDR2 sequences are LGHDT and YNNKEL (reference sequence). The repertoire was sequenced with immunoSEQ multiplex PCR; TCRdb's copy has only in-frame clones and lacks some. The sample contains 200,000 to 250,000 clones, around nine tenths of which appear only once. The chain employs TRBV3-1 (or the pseudogene TRBV3-2) and TRBJ2-3; possible D gene TRBD2, 6 bases. Sequenced input: PBMCs or T cells enriched from blood (not recorded which). This sequence was found in a woman aged 25 to 39 who had recovered from COVID-19. Here the CDR3 reads CASSQDLTTGLNTDTQYF. Here the CDR3 DNA reads TGTGCCAGCAGCCAAGATTTAACAACGGGACTCAACACAGATACGCAGTATTTT.